The present entry profiles one T cell receptor beta chain with its context. The CDR3 is 15 amino acids. Trimming at V came to 6 bases and at J to 0 bases, leaving 6 bases not matched to a gene. Germline lookup yields CDR1 MNHEY and CDR2 SVGAGI. Sequenced by immunoSEQ multiplex PCR; TCRdb stores in-frame clones only, minus some. The table includes under 600,000 clones, about 88% detected once. The sample comes from a study of Ad26.COV2.S vaccination and SARS-CoV-2 variants. Overall study: This donor came from the COV1001 trial of Ad26.COV2.S.

Treatment noted: roughly 18 received Ad26.COV2.S at low or high dose, single or two shots; about 5 received placebo; per-sample allocation not given. The study sampled participants on day 63 after the first vaccine or placebo injection. The TCR was taken from a person between 18 and 59 years old who received the Ad26.COV2.S COVID-19 vaccine or a placebo. The sample here was peripheral blood, taken in a trial of Ad26.COV2.S vaccine versus placebo. The V gene is TRBV6-5, the J gene TRBJ2-7, with 9 bases lining up with TRBD1. This CDR3 reads CASRAGQGSSYEQYF. CDR3 coding DNA: TGTGCCAGCAGAGCAGGACAGGGGAGCTCCTACGAGCAGTACTTC.